These 11 T cell receptor beta chains were sequenced from one sample in a study of cytomegalovirus exposure and HLA in healthy donors. 60 Vbeta and 13 Jbeta primers were used in PCR. Produced via immunoSEQ multiplex PCR; TCRdb's table is partial and in-frame only. The repertoire holds roughly 120,000 clones, with roughly 74% as singletons. Material for sequencing was PBMCs. All receptors come from a man in his forties in good health and CMV-seropositive.

The chain combines TRBV5-1 with TRBJ1-4, with D unclear. Between the trimmed V and J ends, which lost 0 bases and 8 bases, there was a span of 14 bases. The germline gives CDR1 SGHRS, CDR2 YFSETQ. CDR3 length: 15 residues. CDR3 sequence reads: CASSLGRPSDEKLFF. Written as DNA, the CDR3 is TGCGCCAGCAGCTTGGGAAGGCCGAGCGACGAAAAACTGTTTTTT.

This clone has just a few counts. The J gene is TRBJ1-2, the V gene TRBV6-5; 10 nucleotides match TRBD1. This CDR3 comprises 14 residues. Germline trimming cut 5 bases from V and 4 bases from J; bases unmatched to any gene: 4. Germline V gives CDR1 MNHEY, CDR2 SVGAGI. The DNA for the CDR3 is TGTGCCAGCAGTGATGGGACAGGGGCCTATGGCTACACCTTC. Translating gives CASSDGTGAYGYTF.

This chain joins TRBV5-1 and TRBJ1-1, with no clear D. The CDR3 covers 14 residues. V lost 5 bases and J lost 3, with 14 bases in between. Germline V lookup: CDR1 SGHRS, CDR2 YFSETQ. The CDR3 region is CASSLLAGDTEAFF. Written as DNA, the CDR3 is TGCGCCAGCAGTCTACTGGCCGGAGACACTGAAGCTTTCTTT.

The chain carries TRBV18 and TRBJ1-1; D unresolved. The CDR3 runs to 16 residues. Germline CDR1 KGHSH, CDR2 LQKENI. Deletions cut 1 base from V and 12 bases from J, with 24 bases between. The CDR3 is CASSPRPDLPPGASFF. The CDR3 coding sequence is TGTGCCAGCTCACCACGGCCCGATCTCCCCCCTGGTGCATCTTTCTTT. The full variable domain, in which reference TRBV18 and TRBJ1-1 provide the parts outside the CDR3, is NAGVMQNPRHLVRRRGQEARLRCSPMKGHSHVYWYRQLPEEGLKFMVYLQKENIIDESGMPKERFSAEFPKEGPSILRIQQVVRGDSAAYFCASSPRPDLPPGASFFGQGTRLTVV.

The gene calls are TRBV5-1 and TRBJ2-3, with 9 bases lining up with TRBD2. The V and J ends lost 4 bases and 1 base, in that order; junction bases with no gene match: 7. CDR1 is SGHRS, CDR2 YFSETQ, per germline. The CDR3 runs 16 residues. The CDR3 nucleotides read TGCGCCAGCAGCCTTAGCGGGGGAGTGCGCACAGATACGCAGTATTTT. Encoded protein: CASSLSGGVRTDTQYF.

The V and J genes are TRBV5-1 and TRBJ2-5; 11 bases map to TRBD2. This CDR3 is built from 15 residues. The germline gives CDR1 SGHRS, CDR2 YFSETQ. Germline trimming cut 4 bases from V and 2 bases from J; bases unmatched to any gene: 4. The CDR3 here is CASSASGGLQETQYF. In nucleotides, the CDR3 is TGCGCCAGCAGCGCTAGCGGGGGGCTACAAGAGACCCAGTACTTC.

The chain links TRBV5-1 to TRBJ1-6, with 8 bases identical to TRBD1. With 2 bases clipped from V and 9 bases from J, the junction kept 13 bases outside the gene matches. Germline-derived CDR1 and CDR2 are SGHRS and YFSETQ. This CDR3 region has 17 residues. The CDR3 spells CASSLSGTGTFSSPLHF. DNA of the CDR3: TGCGCCAGCAGCTTATCCGGGACAGGAACGTTCTCTTCACCCCTCCACTTT.

V and J are TRBV2 and TRBJ1-5; TRBD1 aligns across 9 bases. The CDR3 has 15 amino acids. After removal of 11 bases from V and 4 bases from J, the junction contained 12 bases not matched to a gene. Per the germline V gene, CDR1 is SNHLY and CDR2 is FYNNEI. The CDR3 loop is CASRRQGQGNQPQHF. The CDR3 DNA is TGTGCCTCTAGGAGACAGGGACAGGGAAATCAGCCCCAGCATTTT.

CDR3 loop: CASSLSGVNYGYTF. DNA for the CDR3: TGTGCCAGCAGCCTTAGCGGGGTAAACTATGGCTACACCTTC. The V gene is TRBV7-9, the J gene TRBJ1-2; D remains unclear. Germline V gives CDR1 SEHNR, CDR2 FQNEAQ (reference sequence). This CDR3 has 14 amino acids. Trimming shortened V by 5 bases and J by 2 bases, and 12 bases separated the two germline ends.

This chain links TRBV10-2 with TRBJ2-7; 9 nucleotides align to TRBD1. Germline CDR1 WSHSY, CDR2 SAAADI. Losses at the gene ends were 4 bases for V and 4 bases for J; bases not matched to a gene: 5. The CDR3 length is 14 residues. The CDR3 reads CASSGSGQGYEQYF. In DNA, the CDR3 is TGCGCCAGCAGTGGATCGGGACAGGGATACGAGCAGTACTTC.

The gene calls are TRBV12-5 and TRBJ2-3; 11 bases are a match to TRBD2. The V gene end was trimmed by 0 bases and the J gene end by 7 bases; junction bases not matched to a gene: 6. In germline, CDR1 is LGHNT, CDR2 FRNRAP. This CDR3 has 16 residues. The CDR3 DNA reads TGTGCTAGTGGTTTGGTAACCTCTAGCGGGGGGTATACGCAGTATTTT. The encoded protein is CASGLVTSSGGYTQYF.